This TCR beta chain comes out of a study of identical twins. Trimming cost V 2 bases and J 5 bases, with 19 bases left between them. The CDR3 extends over 16 amino acids. Germline V gene data show CDR1 as SGHRS and CDR2 as YFSETQ. TCRdb re-called the 5' RACE reads with MiXCR, one entry per CDR3 protein. Among about 890,000 distinct CDR3 sequences listed, 9% to 15% were seen once. These data also featured in a second study, about yellow fever vaccine responses in identical twins.

The J gene is TRBJ2-5, the V gene TRBV5-1; D might be TRBD1 or TRBD2, each matching 5 bases. The receptor comes from a young woman in good health. The sample consisted of PBMCs. The CDR3 protein is CASSLRTGAPGETQYF. Written as DNA, the CDR3 is TGCGCCAGCAGCTTAAGGACCGGGGCCCCCGGGGAGACCCAGTACTTC.